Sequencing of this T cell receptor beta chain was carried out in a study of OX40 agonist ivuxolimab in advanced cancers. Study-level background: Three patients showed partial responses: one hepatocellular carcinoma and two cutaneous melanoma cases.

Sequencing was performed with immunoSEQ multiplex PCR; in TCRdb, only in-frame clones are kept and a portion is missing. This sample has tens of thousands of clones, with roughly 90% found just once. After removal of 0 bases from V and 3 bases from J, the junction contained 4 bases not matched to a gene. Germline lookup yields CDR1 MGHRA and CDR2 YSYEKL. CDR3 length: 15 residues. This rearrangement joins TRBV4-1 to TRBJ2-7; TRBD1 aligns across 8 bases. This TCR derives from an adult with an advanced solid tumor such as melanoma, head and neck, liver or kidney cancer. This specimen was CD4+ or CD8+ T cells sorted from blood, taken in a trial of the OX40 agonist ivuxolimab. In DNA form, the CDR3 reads TGCGCCAGCAGCCAAGAGGCAGGGGGCAACTACGAGCAGTACTTC. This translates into CASSQEAGGNYEQYF.